The present TCR beta chain was sequenced within a study of neurological immune-mediated disorders. Study results and limitations: The expanded clones of different subjects shared no CDR3 amino acid sequences (suggesting private repertoires in all groups). The most TCR clonal expansion was seen in HTLV-1-associated myelopathy, and the least was seen in multiple sclerosis, which fell below healthy controls.

This clonotype has at least ten counts. What it recognizes is unknown. Synthesis of cDNA was carried out by template-switch 5'RACE. The reaction used 10-nucleotide random UMIs. One entry per CDR3 protein, called by TCRdb with MiXCR from the 5' RACE reads. Seen here are 20,000 to 25,000 distinct CDR3 sequences, approximately 6.6% observed once, and the top ten hold about 42%. This CDR3 is 15 amino acids long. The V and J ends lost 4 bases and 3 bases, in that order; junction bases with no gene match: 2. The V gene's germline CDR1 is MNHEY and CDR2 SVGAGI. Sequenced: CD8+ T cells from blood. The sequence came from a man in his late teens or twenties in good health. The gene calls are TRBV6-5 and TRBJ2-6, with 8 positions matching TRBD1. The CDR3 DNA follows: TGTGCCAGCAGTTCGACAGGGGTTGGGGCCAACGTCCTGACTTTC. The encoded protein is CASSSTGVGANVLTF.